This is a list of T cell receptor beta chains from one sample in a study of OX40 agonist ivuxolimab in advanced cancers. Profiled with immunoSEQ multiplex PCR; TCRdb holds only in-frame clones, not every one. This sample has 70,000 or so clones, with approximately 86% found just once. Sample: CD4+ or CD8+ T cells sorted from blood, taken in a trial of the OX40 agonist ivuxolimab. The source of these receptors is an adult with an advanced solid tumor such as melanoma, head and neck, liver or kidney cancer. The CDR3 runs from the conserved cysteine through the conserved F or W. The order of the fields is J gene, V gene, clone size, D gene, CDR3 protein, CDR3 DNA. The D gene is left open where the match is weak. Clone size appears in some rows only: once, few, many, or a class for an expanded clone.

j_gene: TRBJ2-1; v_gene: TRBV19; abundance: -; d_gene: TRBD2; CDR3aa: CASTGGSFSYNEQFF; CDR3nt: TGTGCCAGTACGGGGGGGTCCTTCTCCTACAATGAGCAGTTCTTC
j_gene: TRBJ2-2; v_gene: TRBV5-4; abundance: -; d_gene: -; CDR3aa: CASSLGGLTNTGELFF; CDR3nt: TGTGCCAGCAGCCTTGGAGGTTTAACTAACACCGGGGAGCTGTTTTTT
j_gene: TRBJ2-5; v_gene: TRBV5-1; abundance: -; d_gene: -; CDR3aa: CASSLASAGGGQETQYF; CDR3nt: TGCGCCAGCAGCTTGGCTTCGGCAGGGGGGGGTCAAGAGACCCAGTACTTC
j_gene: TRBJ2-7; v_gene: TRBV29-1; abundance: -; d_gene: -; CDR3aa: CSVAPGVGEQYF; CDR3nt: TGCAGCGTTGCCCCGGGAGTAGGCGAGCAGTACTTC
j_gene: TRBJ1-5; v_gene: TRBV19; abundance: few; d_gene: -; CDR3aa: CASRPLDAGNQPQHF; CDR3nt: TGTGCCAGTAGACCCCTCGATGCTGGGAATCAGCCCCAGCATTTT
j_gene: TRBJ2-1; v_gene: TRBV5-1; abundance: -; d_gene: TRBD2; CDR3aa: CASSLTSGADPYNEQFF; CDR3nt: TGCGCCAGCAGCTTGACTAGCGGGGCCGATCCCTACAATGAGCAGTTCTTC
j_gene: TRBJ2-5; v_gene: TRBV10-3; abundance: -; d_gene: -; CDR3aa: CAITRGPQETQYF; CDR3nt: TGTGCCATCACACGGGGCCCCCAAGAGACCCAGTACTTC
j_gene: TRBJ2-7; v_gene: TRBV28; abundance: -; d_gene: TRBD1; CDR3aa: CASSTQGQGHYEQYF; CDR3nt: TGTGCCAGCAGCACCCAGGGACAGGGGCACTACGAGCAGTACTTC
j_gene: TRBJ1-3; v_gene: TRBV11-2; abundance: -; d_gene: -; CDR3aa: CASSPGAGGNTIYF; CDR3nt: TGTGCCAGCAGCCCGGGGGCCGGTGGAAACACCATATATTTT
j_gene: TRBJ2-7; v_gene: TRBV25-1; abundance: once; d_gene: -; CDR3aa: CASSEYDEQYF; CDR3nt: TGTGCCAGCAGTGAATATGACGAGCAGTACTTC
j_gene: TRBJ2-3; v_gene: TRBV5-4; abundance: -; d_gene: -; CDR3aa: CASSLDGGRTDTQYF; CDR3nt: TGTGCCAGCAGCCTGGATGGGGGGCGCACAGATACGCAGTATTTT
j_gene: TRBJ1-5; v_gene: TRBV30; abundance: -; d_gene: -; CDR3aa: CAWSVPGANNQPQHF; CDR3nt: TGTGCCTGGAGTGTCCCTGGGGCAAACAATCAGCCCCAGCATTTT
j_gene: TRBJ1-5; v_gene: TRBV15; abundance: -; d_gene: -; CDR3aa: CATSRVLRTTGSNQPQHF; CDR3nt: TGTGCCACCAGCAGAGTACTCCGGACTACAGGGAGCAATCAGCCCCAGCATTTT
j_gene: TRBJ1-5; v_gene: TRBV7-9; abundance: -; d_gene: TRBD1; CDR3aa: CASSSGQAVRQPQHF; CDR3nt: TGTGCCAGCAGCAGCGGACAGGCCGTGCGTCAGCCCCAGCATTTT
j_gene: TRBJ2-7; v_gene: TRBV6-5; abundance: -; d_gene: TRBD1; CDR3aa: CASSRTGGMGYEQYF; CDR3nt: TGTGCCAGCAGTCGGACAGGGGGAATGGGCTACGAGCAGTACTTC
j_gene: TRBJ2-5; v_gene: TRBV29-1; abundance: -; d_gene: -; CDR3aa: CSVDPINQETQYF; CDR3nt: TGCAGCGTTGATCCCATCAATCAAGAGACCCAGTACTTC
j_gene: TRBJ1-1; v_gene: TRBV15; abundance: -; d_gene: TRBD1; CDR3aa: CATSRDPAGQVANTEAFF; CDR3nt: TGTGCCACCAGCAGAGATCCTGCGGGACAGGTGGCGAACACTGAAGCTTTCTTT
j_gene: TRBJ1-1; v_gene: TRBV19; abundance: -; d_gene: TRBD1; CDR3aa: CASSTRQGFRTEAFF; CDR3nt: TGTGCCAGTAGTACCCGACAGGGGTTTAGGACTGAAGCTTTCTTT